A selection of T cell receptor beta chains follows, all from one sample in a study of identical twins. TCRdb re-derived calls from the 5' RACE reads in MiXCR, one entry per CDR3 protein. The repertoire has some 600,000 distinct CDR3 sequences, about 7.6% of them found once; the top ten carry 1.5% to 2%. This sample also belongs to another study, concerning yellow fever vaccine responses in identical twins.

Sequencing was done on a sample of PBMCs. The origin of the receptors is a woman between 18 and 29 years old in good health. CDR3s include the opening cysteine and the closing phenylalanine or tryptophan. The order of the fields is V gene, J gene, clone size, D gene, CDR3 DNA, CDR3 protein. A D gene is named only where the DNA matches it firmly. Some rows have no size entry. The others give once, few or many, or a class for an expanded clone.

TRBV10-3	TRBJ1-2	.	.	TGTGCCATCAGTGACCTCCAGGGGACGGACGGGAGGTACACCTTC	CAISDLQGTDGRYTF
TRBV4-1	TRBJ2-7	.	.	TGCGCCAGCAGCCAAGGCTCCTCGATGATCGAGCAGTACTTC	CASSQGSSMIEQYF
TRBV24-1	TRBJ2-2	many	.	TGTGCCACCAGTGATTTGATGGGGTTCCCGAACACCGGGGAGCTGTTTTTT	CATSDLMGFPNTGELFF
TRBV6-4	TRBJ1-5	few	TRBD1	TGTGCCAGCAGTGAGGGACAGGGGTCCCAGCATTTT	CASSEGQGSQHF
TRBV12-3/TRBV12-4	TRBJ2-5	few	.	TGTGCCAGCAGTCGGTGGGGCGGGATGAGGCTGGAGACCCAGTACTTC	CASSRWGGMRLETQYF
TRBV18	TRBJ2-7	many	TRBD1	TGTGCCAGCTCACGGACAGGGGGCTCTAATGAGCAGTACTTC	CASSRTGGSNEQYF
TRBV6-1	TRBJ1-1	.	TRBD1	TGTGCCAGCAGCCCCGGGACAGGGATTGTCACAGCTTTCTTT	CASSPGTGIVTAFF
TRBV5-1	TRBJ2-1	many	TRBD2	TGTGCCAGCAGTCTCGGGGGGACCTCCTACAATGAGCAGTTCTTC	CASSLGGTSYNEQFF
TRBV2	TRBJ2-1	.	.	TGTGCCAGCAGTGAATTGCCGACAGACTATGGCGGGGTCTATGAGCAGTTCTTC	CASSELPTDYGGVYEQFF
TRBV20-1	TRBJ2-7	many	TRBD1	TGCAGTGCTAGTCGGGACAGGGGGCTCGAGCAGTACTTC	CSASRDRGLEQYF
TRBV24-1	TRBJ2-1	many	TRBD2	TGTGCCACCCGCGGTAGGACTAGCGGGATCAATGAGCAGTTCTTC	CATRGRTSGINEQFF
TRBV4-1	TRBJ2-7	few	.	TGCGCCAGCAGCCAAGTAGGGCAGGCGAGCTCCTACGAGCAGTACTTC	CASSQVGQASSYEQYF
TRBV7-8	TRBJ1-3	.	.	TGTGCCAGCACCTCACCGGGGGGGAGCCTTTATTTT	CASTSPGGSLYF
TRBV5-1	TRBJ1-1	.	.	TGCGCCAGCAGCCTCTCGGCTACTGAAGCTTTCTTT	CASSLSATEAFF
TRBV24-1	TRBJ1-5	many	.	TGTGCCACCAGTGGCCCAGGGACCTATCAGCCCCAGCATTTT	CATSGPGTYQPQHF
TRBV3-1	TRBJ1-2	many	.	TGTGCCAGCAGCCAAGATCAGGGGACCCGCTATGGCTACACCTTC	CASSQDQGTRYGYTF
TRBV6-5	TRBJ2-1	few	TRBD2	TGTGCCAGCAGTTACTCGAGGGGACTAGCGGGACTTCGCGACAATGAGCAGTTCTTC	CASSYSRGLAGLRDNEQFF
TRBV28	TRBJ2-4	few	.	TGTGCCAGCAGCCTACCCCCCAAAAACATTCAGTACTTC	CASSLPPKNIQYF
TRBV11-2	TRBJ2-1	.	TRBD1	TGTGCCAGCAGCTCCCCCGGGGGACAGGGGGCAGTTTACAATGAGCAGTTCTTC	CASSSPGGQGAVYNEQFF
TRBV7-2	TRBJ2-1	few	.	TGTGCCAGCAGCCCTACCCGGACAGTTCTTGAGCAGTTCTTC	CASSPTRTVLEQFF
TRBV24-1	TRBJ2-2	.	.	TGTGCCACCAGAGGGGGAACGAACACCGGGGAGCTGTTTTTT	CATRGGTNTGELFF
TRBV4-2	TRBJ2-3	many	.	TGTGCCAGCAGCCAACAGGACACAGATACGCAGTATTTT	CASSQQDTDTQYF
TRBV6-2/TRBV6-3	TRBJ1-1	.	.	TGTGCCAGCAGTTACGTGTCGGGCGACCTGGACACTGAAGCTTTCTTT	CASSYVSGDLDTEAFF
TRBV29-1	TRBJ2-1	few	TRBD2	TGCAGCGTTGGCGCGGGGAGGGTTGCGGGAGGTACGGACAATGAGCAGTTCTTC	CSVGAGRVAGGTDNEQFF
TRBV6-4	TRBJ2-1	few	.	TGTGCCAGCAGTGACAGAGGGTGGGCGCAGTTCTTC	CASSDRGWAQFF
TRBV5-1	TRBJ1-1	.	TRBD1	TGCGCCAGCAGCTTAAAAGGGGGCGAACCTGCTAACACTGAAGCTTTCTTT	CASSLKGGEPANTEAFF
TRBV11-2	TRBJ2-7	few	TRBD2	TGTGCCAGCAGCTTAGGTAGGACTAGCGACTACGAGCAGTACTTC	CASSLGRTSDYEQYF
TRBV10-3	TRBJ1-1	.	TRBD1	TGTGCCATCAGTGAGCGGACAGGTCAGAACACTGAAGCTTTCTTT	CAISERTGQNTEAFF
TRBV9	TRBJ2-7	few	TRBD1	TGTGCCAGCAGCGTAACAGGGGGCTACGAGCAGTACTTC	CASSVTGGYEQYF
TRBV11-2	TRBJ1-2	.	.	TGTGCCAGCAGCTTAGCCCTGACTCAAACTGGGGCAAGCTACACCTTC	CASSLALTQTGASYTF
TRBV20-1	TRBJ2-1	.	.	TGCAGTGCTAGCCCCAGGACCCTGGGGAATGAGCAGTTCTTC	CSASPRTLGNEQFF
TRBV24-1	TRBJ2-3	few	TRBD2	TGTGCCACCAGTGATCCCTCGAACGGGAGGACTACAGATACGCAGTATTTT	CATSDPSNGRTTDTQYF
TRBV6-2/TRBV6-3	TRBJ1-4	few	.	TGTGCCAGCAGGCCGGGAGGGAGGAATGAAAAACTGTTTTTT	CASRPGGRNEKLFF
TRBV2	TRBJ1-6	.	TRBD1	TGTGCCAGCAGTGAAAGGCGGGAGGGACAGGGGAATTCACCCCTCCACTTT	CASSERREGQGNSPLHF
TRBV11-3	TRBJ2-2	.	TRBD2	TGTGCGGGACTACGGGCGGGAGTTATCGGGGAGCTGTTTTTT	CAGLRAGVIGELFF
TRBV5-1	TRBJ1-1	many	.	TGCGCCAGCAGCGGGTTAAACATGAACACTGAAGCTTTCTTT	CASSGLNMNTEAFF
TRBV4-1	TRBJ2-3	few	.	TGCGCCAGCAGCCAAGACAGGGTAGGGGCAGATACGCAGTATTTT	CASSQDRVGADTQYF
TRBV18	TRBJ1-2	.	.	TGTGCCAGCTCACCACAGGTCGGGAACTATGGCTACACCTTC	CASSPQVGNYGYTF
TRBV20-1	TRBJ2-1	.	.	TGCAGTGTCGCCCGGTGGTCTGTGAAGAGCTCCTACAATGAGCAGTTCTTC	CSVARWSVKSSYNEQFF
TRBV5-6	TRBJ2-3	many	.	TGTGCCAGCAGCTTAGGGGGGCTCCCCACAGATACGCAGTATTTT	CASSLGGLPTDTQYF
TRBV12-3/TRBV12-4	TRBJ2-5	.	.	TGTGCCAGCAGGGCCGGTTTTGGGGTTTCGGAGACCCAGTACTTC	CASRAGFGVSETQYF
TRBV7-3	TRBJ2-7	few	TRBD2	TGTGCCAGCAGCTTAGACAGCGGGAGGCAGCTGTCCTACGAGCAGTACTTC	CASSLDSGRQLSYEQYF
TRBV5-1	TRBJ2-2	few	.	TGCGCCAGCAGCTTGGGTCCGGGACACTACACCGGGGAGCTGTTTTTT	CASSLGPGHYTGELFF
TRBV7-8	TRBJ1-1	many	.	TGTGCCAGCAGCTTAGATGGACGAGTCACTGAAGCTTTCTTT	CASSLDGRVTEAFF
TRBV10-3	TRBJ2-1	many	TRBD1	TGTGCCATCAGTGGGGGGACAGGGCTTGAGCAGTTCTTC	CAISGGTGLEQFF
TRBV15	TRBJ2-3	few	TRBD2	TGTGCCACCAGCCGGACTAGCGGCGCAGATACGCAGTATTTT	CATSRTSGADTQYF
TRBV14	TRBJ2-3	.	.	TGTGCCAGCAGCCAAACCCAGGGTTTTGATACGCAGTATTTT	CASSQTQGFDTQYF
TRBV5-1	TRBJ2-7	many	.	TGCGCCAGCACCCAGGGAATGGGGCTTTCCTACGAGCAGTACTTC	CASTQGMGLSYEQYF